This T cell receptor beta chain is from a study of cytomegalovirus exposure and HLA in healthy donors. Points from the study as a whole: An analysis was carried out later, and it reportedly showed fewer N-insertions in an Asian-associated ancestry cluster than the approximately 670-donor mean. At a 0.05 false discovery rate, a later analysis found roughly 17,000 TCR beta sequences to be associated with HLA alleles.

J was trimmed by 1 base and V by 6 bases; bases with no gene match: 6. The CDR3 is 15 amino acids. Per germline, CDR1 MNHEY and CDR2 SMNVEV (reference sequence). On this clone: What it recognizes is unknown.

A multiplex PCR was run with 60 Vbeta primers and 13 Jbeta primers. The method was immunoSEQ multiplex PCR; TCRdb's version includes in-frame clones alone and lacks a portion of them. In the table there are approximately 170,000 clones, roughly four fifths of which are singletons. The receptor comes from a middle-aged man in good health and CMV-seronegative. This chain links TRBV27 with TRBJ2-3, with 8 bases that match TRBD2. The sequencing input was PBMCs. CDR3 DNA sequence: TGTGCCAGCAGGAGCGGGAGAGGCCGCACAGATACGCAGTATTTT. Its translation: CASRSGRGRTDTQYF.